These 25 T cell receptor beta chains were all obtained from the same sample, sequenced in a study of early T cells in non-severe SARS-CoV-2 infection. TCRdb passed the 5' RACE reads through MiXCR, listing each CDR3 protein once. This sample has roughly 43,000 distinct CDR3 sequences, with 20% to 25% found just once. The sequences come from whole blood, collected at baseline. The receptors stem from an adult who was a healthcare worker with PCR-confirmed SARS-CoV-2 infection or an uninfected control (not recorded which).

V and J are TRBV5-1 and TRBJ1-2; TRBD1 matches 7 bases. The CDR3 length is 14 residues. J lost 7 bases, V lost 4 bases, and 10 bases had no gene match. Germline assignment: CDR1 SGHRS and CDR2 YFSETQ. This CDR3 reads CASSHPTGYFGYTF. The CDR3, as DNA: TGCGCCAGCAGCCACCCGACAGGGTACTTTGGCTACACCTTC. Filled out from reference TRBV5-1 and TRBJ1-2, the complete variable domain reads KAGVTQTPRYLIKTRGQQVTLSCSPISGHRSVSWYQQTPGQGLQFLFEYFSETQRNKGNFPGRFSGRQFSNSRSEMNVSTLELGDSALYLCASSHPTGYFGYTFGSGTRLTVV.

This clonotype occurred a few times. This sequence joins TRBV7-9 and TRBJ2-3, with D possibly being TRBD2 (5 bases). V dropped 6 bases and J dropped 6 bases, with 22 bases sitting between them. Germline lookup yields CDR1 SEHNR and CDR2 FQNEAQ (reference sequence). The CDR3 covers 16 residues. The CDR3, as DNA: TGTGCCAGCAGTCCAGACCCGATATCCGTAGCGGATACGCAGTATTTT. It translates to CASSPDPISVADTQYF.

This clonotype turned up a few times. This chain connects TRBV10-3 to TRBJ2-7; TRBD1 matches at 7 bases. The CDR3 spans 13 residues. V shed 6 bases, J shed 2 bases, and the junction held 4 bases outside the gene matches. Germline-derived CDR1 and CDR2 are ENHRY and SYGVKD. This chain's CDR3 is CAIREGQTYEQYF. The DNA for the CDR3 is TGTGCCATCAGAGAGGGACAGACCTACGAGCAGTACTTC.

The V and J genes are TRBV5-1 and TRBJ2-5, with TRBD1 matching over 9 bases. V gave up 4 bases and J gave up 4 bases; unmatched junction bases: 8. The CDR3 covers 15 residues. Germline CDR1 SGHRS, CDR2 YFSETQ. The CDR3 here is CASSGLDRGGETQYF. CDR3 coding DNA: TGCGCCAGCAGCGGGCTGGACAGGGGTGGAGAGACCCAGTACTTC. Full variable domain (missing parts from reference TRBV5-1 and TRBJ2-5): KAGVTQTPRYLIKTRGQQVTLSCSPISGHRSVSWYQQTPGQGLQFLFEYFSETQRNKGNFPGRFSGRQFSNSRSEMNVSTLELGDSALYLCASSGLDRGGETQYFGPGTRLLVL.

The chain recombines TRBV7-8 with TRBJ2-2; D call uncertain. The CDR3 is made up of 15 amino acids. Germline V lookup: CDR1 SGHVS, CDR2 FQNEAQ. Trimming shortened V by 5 bases and J by 5 bases, and 15 bases separated the two germline ends. The CDR3: CASSRRPKGTGELFF. CDR3 nucleotide sequence: TGTGCCAGCAGCCGCCGACCTAAAGGGACCGGGGAGCTGTTTTTT.

The gene calls are TRBV9 and TRBJ2-7; D is possibly TRBD1 (6 bases). Germline lookup yields CDR1 SGDLS and CDR2 YYNGEE. V lost 0 bases and J lost 5, with 12 bases in between. This CDR3 is 14 amino acids long. This CDR3 reads CASSVGVEGDEQYF. The CDR3 DNA reads as TGTGCCAGCAGCGTAGGGGTAGAGGGGGACGAGCAGTACTTC.

This clonotype was seen only a few times. This CDR3 reads CASSPSSGITDTQYF. The CDR3 DNA follows: TGTGCCAGCAGCCCGAGCAGCGGGATCACAGATACGCAGTATTTT. The chain uses TRBV6-1 and TRBJ2-3; 7 nucleotides agree with TRBD2. This CDR3 has 15 amino acids. The V segment lost 6 bases and the J segment 2 bases; nucleotides outside the gene matches: 8. Germline V gives CDR1 MNHNS, CDR2 SASEGT.

V is TRBV2 and J is TRBJ2-2, with a weak D call TRBD1 (6 bases). Germline CDR1 SNHLY, CDR2 FYNNEI. This CDR3 is 15 amino acids long. V was shortened by 6 bases and J by 5 bases, with 16 bases between the two germline ends. The DNA for the CDR3 is TGTGCCAGCAGCACAGGGCACGGTTTGACCGGGGAGCTGTTTTTT. The encoded protein is CASSTGHGLTGELFF.

This clonotype was counted a few times. This sequence joins TRBV24-1 and TRBJ2-1; D remains unclear. V lost 3 bases, J lost 6 bases, and 8 bases lay in between. Germline loops: CDR1 KGHDR, CDR2 SFDVKD. The CDR3 is 13 amino acids. The CDR3 bases are TGTGCCACCAGTGATAACTACGGCAATGAGCAGTTCTTC. Protein sequence: CATSDNYGNEQFF.

This clonotype was recorded a few times. This chain connects TRBV27 to TRBJ1-2; D gene uncertain. The CDR3 runs 15 residues. The V gene's germline CDR1 is MNHEY and CDR2 SMNVEV (reference sequence). V lost 3 bases to trimming and J lost 7 bases, with 18 bases between them. The CDR3: CASSFRHRSMVGYTF. The CDR3 region has the DNA TGTGCCAGCAGTTTTAGACATCGTTCGATGGTTGGCTACACCTTC.

This clonotype was detected ten times or more. V gene TRBV7-9 combines with J gene TRBJ2-5; the D is unclear. Trimming pared 5 bases from V and 1 base from J, leaving 11 bases between. The germline gives CDR1 SEHNR, CDR2 FQNEAQ (reference sequence). The length of the CDR3 is 14 residues. CDR3 nucleotides: TGTGCCAGCAGCCCGCTTGGGGTCCAAGAGACCCAGTACTTC. Residues: CASSPLGVQETQYF.

This clonotype was counted between two and nine times. The chain combines TRBV7-2 with TRBJ2-3, with D perhaps TRBD1 or TRBD2 (5 bases each). CDR1 and CDR2 from the germline V gene are SGHTA and FQGNSA. Trimming stripped 4 bases from V and 4 bases from J, with 12 bases between. This CDR3 contains 14 residues. DNA for the CDR3: TGTGCCAGCAGCTCGGGGACGTCCGCAGATACGCAGTATTTT. This encodes CASSSGTSADTQYF.

This clonotype was seen a few times. The chain links TRBV11-3 to TRBJ2-2, with 8 bases aligning to TRBD1. V lost 1 base, J lost 0 bases, and 1 base stayed unmatched. Per the germline V gene, CDR1 is SGHNT and CDR2 is YENEEA. This CDR3 is 16 amino acids long. As DNA, the CDR3 is TGTGCCAGCAGCTTAGGACAGGGGACGAACACCGGGGAGCTGTTTTTT. Amino acids: CASSLGQGTNTGELFF.

This clonotype was counted only a few times. V usage is TRBV18 and J usage is TRBJ2-3, with D possibly being TRBD2 (5 bases). The germline CDR1 and CDR2 sequences are KGHSH and LQKENI. This CDR3 spans 14 amino acids. The V end lost 4 bases, the J end lost 6 bases, and 14 bases lay between the germline ends. CDR3 DNA sequence: TGTGCCAGCTCACGCGGTAAGGGAGTCGATACGCAGTATTTT. This codes for CASSRGKGVDTQYF.

The gene calls are TRBV7-6 and TRBJ2-5; perhaps TRBD1 as D (6 bases). Trimming took 3 bases from V and 2 from J, leaving 13 bases between them. CDR1 SGHVS and CDR2 FNYEAQ come from the germline V gene. The CDR3 is made up of 15 amino acids. This CDR3 reads CASSLVWTEQETQYF. DNA of the CDR3: TGTGCCAGCAGCTTGGTTTGGACAGAACAAGAGACCCAGTACTTC.

This clonotype was seen a few times. V and J are TRBV7-9 and TRBJ1-5, with 7 bases fitting TRBD1. Germline loops: CDR1 SEHNR, CDR2 FQNEAQ (reference sequence). This CDR3 is 14 amino acids long. J was trimmed by 6 bases and V by 4 bases; bases with no gene match: 6. The CDR3 DNA sequence: TGTGCCAGCAGCTCTTCGACAGGGAGTCAGCCCCAGCATTTT. Translated: CASSSSTGSQPQHF. Based on the CDR3 plus reference TRBV7-9 and TRBJ1-5, the full variable domain is DTGVSQNPRHKITKRGQNVTFRCDPISEHNRLYWYRQTLGQGPEFLTYFQNEAQLEKSRLLSDRFSAERPKGSFSTLEIQRTEQGDSAMYLCASSSSTGSQPQHFGDGTRLSIL.

The V call is TRBV11-2, the J call TRBJ2-3; D is unresolved. Trimming took off 5 bases at V and 4 bases at J, with 10 bases between the two ends. Germline-derived CDR1 and CDR2 are SGHAT and FQNNGV. This CDR3 comprises 13 residues. The CDR3 nucleotides are TGTGCCAGCAGCACCATTCGGGCAGATACGCAGTATTTT. It specifies CASSTIRADTQYF.

The chain links TRBV9 to TRBJ1-2, with D uncertain. V lost 4 bases and J lost 3, with 13 bases in between. Germline values: CDR1 SGDLS, CDR2 YYNGEE. The CDR3 is 14 residues long. CDR3 region: CASSPDPAYYGYTF. The CDR3 bases are TGTGCCAGCAGCCCAGACCCGGCGTACTATGGCTACACCTTC.

This clonotype has a handful of counts. This chain joins TRBV29-1 and TRBJ1-2, with a tentative D call TRBD1 (5 bases). CDR1 is SQVTM and CDR2 is ANQGSEA in the germline V gene. Between the trimmed V and J ends, which lost 4 bases and 4 bases, there was a span of 13 bases. This CDR3 comprises 13 residues. In DNA, the CDR3 is TGCAGCGTTGTGGAGAGCGGGGCCTATGGCTACACCTTC. It is translated as CSVVESGAYGYTF.

This clonotype turned up a few times. The rearrangement joins TRBV2 to TRBJ1-6; tentatively, D is TRBD1 (5 bases). CDR1 and CDR2 (germline): SNHLY, FYNNEI. The CDR3 runs 15 residues. The germline V and J ends were trimmed by 4 bases and 9 bases, with 16 bases remaining between them. CDR3 amino acids: CASSGQLLGGSPLHF. The CDR3 DNA is TGTGCCAGCAGTGGGCAGCTCCTCGGGGGTTCACCCCTCCACTTT.

The table lists this clonotype with a few counts. V gene TRBV5-5 combines with J gene TRBJ2-2, with TRBD1 as a possible D gene (6 bases). This CDR3 is built from 16 residues. Germline V gene lookup returns CDR1 SGHKS and CDR2 YYEKEE (reference sequence). V was pared by 6 bases and J by 3 bases, with 18 bases between. CDR3 protein: CASILQGSIDTGELFF. The CDR3, as DNA: TGTGCCAGCATCCTTCAGGGGAGTATTGACACCGGGGAGCTGTTTTTT.

The chain joins TRBV14 to TRBJ2-7; D not certain. This CDR3 is built from 11 residues. With 1 base removed from V and 5 bases from J, the gap between germline ends came to 3 bases. The germline V gene encodes CDR1 SGHDN and CDR2 FVKESK. CDR3 DNA sequence: TGTGCCAGCAGCCAAGTGGACGAGCAGTACTTC. As protein: CASSQVDEQYF. The full variable domain, rest sourced from reference TRBV14 and TRBJ2-7, is EAGVTQFPSHSVIEKGQTVTLRCDPISGHDNLYWYRRVMGKEIKFLLHFVKESKQDESGMPNNRFLAERTGGTYSTLKVQPAELEDSGVYFCASSQVDEQYFGPGTRLTVT.

V and J are TRBV29-1 and TRBJ2-7; 7 bases map to TRBD2. In germline, CDR1 is SQVTM, CDR2 ANQGSEA. V trimming: 2 bases; J trimming: 7 bases; junction bases outside the gene matches: 8. The CDR3 spans 13 residues. CDR3: CSVEKGGPREQYF. CDR3 DNA: TGCAGCGTTGAAAAGGGAGGGCCGCGAGAGCAGTACTTC.

This clonotype was observed a handful of times. The chain has TRBV7-9 and TRBJ2-7; D perhaps matches TRBD2 (5 bases). The CDR3 is 11 amino acids. Germline V gene lookup returns CDR1 SEHNR and CDR2 FQNEAQ (reference sequence). The V gene lost 8 bases and the J gene lost 7 bases, with 12 bases spanning the gap. DNA of the CDR3: TGTGCCAGCGCCACCTGGGAGGAGCAGTACTTC. It translates to CASATWEEQYF.

V usage is TRBV10-2 and J usage is TRBJ2-3, with 7 positions matching TRBD1. The CDR3 has 12 amino acids. The germline V gene has CDR1 WSHSY and CDR2 SAAADI. J was trimmed by 3 bases and V by 6 bases; bases with no gene match: 0. Written as DNA, the CDR3 is TGCGCCAGCAGACAGGGGACAGATACGCAGTATTTT. Its translation is CASRQGTDTQYF.